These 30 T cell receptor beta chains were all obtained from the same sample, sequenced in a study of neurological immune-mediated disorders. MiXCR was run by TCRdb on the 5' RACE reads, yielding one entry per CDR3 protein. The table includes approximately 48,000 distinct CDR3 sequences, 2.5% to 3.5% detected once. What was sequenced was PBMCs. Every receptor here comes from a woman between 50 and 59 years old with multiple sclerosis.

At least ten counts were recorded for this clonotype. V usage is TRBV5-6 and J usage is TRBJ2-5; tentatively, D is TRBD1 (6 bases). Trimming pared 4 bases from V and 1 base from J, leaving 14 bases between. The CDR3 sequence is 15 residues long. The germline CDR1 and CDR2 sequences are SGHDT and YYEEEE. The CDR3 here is CASSARRGGQETQYF. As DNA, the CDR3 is TGTGCCAGCAGCGCTAGGAGAGGGGGCCAAGAGACCCAGTACTTC.

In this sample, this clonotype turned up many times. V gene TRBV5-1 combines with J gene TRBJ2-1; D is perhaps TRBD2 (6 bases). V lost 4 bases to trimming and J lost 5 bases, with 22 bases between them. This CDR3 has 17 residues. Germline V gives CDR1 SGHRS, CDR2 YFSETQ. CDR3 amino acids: CASSRLVARGNNNEQFF. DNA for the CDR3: TGCGCCAGCAGCCGCCTGGTAGCTCGGGGGAATAACAATGAGCAGTTCTTC. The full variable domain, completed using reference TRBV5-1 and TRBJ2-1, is KAGVTQTPRYLIKTRGQQVTLSCSPISGHRSVSWYQQTPGQGLQFLFEYFSETQRNKGNFPGRFSGRQFSNSRSEMNVSTLELGDSALYLCASSRLVARGNNNEQFFGPGTRLTVL.

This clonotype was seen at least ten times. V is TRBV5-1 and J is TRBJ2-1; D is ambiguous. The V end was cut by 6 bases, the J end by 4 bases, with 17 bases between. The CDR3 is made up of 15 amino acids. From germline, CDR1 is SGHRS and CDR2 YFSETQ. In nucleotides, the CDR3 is TGCGCCAGCACCCCTGAAAGGACGGAGTACAATGAGCAGTTCTTC. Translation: CASTPERTEYNEQFF.

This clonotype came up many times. The DNA for the CDR3 is TGCGCCAGCAGCTTGGAAGTGACAGATACGCAGTATTTT. It specifies CASSLEVTDTQYF. The chain carries TRBV5-1 and TRBJ2-3; no firm D call. V was shortened by 0 bases and J by 3 bases, with 5 bases between the two germline ends. The CDR3 sequence is 13 residues long. Germline CDR1 is SGHRS and CDR2 is YFSETQ.

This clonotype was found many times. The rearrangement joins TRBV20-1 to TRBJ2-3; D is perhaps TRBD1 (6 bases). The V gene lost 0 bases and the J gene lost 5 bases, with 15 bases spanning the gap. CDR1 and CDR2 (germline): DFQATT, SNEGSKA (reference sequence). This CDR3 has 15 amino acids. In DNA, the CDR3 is TGCAGTGCTAGAGATCTCTCAGGGGTGGGAGATACGCAGTATTTT. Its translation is CSARDLSGVGDTQYF.

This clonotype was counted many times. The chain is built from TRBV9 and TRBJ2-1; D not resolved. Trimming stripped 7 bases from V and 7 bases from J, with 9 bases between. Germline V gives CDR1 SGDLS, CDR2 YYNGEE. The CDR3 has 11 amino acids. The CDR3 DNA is TGTGCCAGCGGGGAAGGGAATGAGCAGTTCTTC. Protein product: CASGEGNEQFF.

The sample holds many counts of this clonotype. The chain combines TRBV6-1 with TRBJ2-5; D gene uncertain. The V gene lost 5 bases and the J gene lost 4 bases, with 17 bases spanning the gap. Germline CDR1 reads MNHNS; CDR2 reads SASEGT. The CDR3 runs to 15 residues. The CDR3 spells CASSLGLSWGETQYF. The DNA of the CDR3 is TGTGCCAGCAGTTTGGGCCTCTCTTGGGGAGAGACCCAGTACTTC.

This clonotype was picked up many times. This chain's CDR3 is CASSFGTTGELFF. The CDR3 bases are TGTGCCAGCAGCTTCGGGACCACCGGGGAGCTGTTTTTT. The V call is TRBV7-9, the J call TRBJ2-2; tentatively, D is TRBD1 or TRBD2 (5 bases each). Trimming pared 3 bases from V and 4 bases from J, leaving 6 bases between. The CDR3 loop spans 13 amino acids. Germline V gene sequence: CDR1 SEHNR, CDR2 FQNEAQ (reference sequence). Full variable domain (missing parts from reference TRBV7-9 and TRBJ2-2): DTGVSQNPRHKITKRGQNVTFRCDPISEHNRLYWYRQTLGQGPEFLTYFQNEAQLEKSRLLSDRFSAERPKGSFSTLEIQRTEQGDSAMYLCASSFGTTGELFFGEGSRLTVL.

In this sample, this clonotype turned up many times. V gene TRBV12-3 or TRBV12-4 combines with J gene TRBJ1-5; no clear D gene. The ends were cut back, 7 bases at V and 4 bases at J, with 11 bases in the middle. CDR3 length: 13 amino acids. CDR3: CASTGSLNQPQHF. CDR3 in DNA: TGTGCCAGCACTGGGTCTTTGAATCAGCCCCAGCATTTT.

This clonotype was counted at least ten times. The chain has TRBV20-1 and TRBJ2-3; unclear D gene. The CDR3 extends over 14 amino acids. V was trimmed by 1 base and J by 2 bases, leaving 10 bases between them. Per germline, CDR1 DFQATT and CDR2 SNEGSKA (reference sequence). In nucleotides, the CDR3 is TGCAGTGCTAGAGGACTTCAGAACACAGATACGCAGTATTTT. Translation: CSARGLQNTDTQYF.

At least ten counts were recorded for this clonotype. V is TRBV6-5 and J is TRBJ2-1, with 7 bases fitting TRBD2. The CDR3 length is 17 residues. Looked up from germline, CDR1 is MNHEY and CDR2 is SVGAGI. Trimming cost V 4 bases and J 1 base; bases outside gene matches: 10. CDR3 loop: CASSSGWDYLSYNEQFF. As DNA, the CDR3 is TGTGCCAGCAGTTCAGGGTGGGACTATCTTTCCTACAATGAGCAGTTCTTC.

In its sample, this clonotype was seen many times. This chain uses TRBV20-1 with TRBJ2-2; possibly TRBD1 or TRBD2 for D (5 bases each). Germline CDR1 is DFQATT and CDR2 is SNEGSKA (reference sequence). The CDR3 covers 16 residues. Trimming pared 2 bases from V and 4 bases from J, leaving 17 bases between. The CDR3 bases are TGCAGTGCTAGATCACCAGGGCGGGCTGGCACCGGGGAGCTGTTTTTT. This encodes CSARSPGRAGTGELFF.

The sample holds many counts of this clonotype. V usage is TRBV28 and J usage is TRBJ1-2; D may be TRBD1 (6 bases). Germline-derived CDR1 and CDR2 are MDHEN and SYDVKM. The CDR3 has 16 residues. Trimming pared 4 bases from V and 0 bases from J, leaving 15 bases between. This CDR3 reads CASSSWTAEANYGYTF. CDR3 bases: TGTGCCAGCAGTTCTTGGACAGCGGAAGCTAACTATGGCTACACCTTC.

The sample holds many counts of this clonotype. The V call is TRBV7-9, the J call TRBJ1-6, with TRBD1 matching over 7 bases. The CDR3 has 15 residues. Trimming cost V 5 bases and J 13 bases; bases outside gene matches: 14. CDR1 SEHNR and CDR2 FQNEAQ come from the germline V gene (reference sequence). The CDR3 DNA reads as TGTGCCAGCAGCACAAGGGACAGTTATAGCTCGCCCCTCCACTTT. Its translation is CASSTRDSYSSPLHF. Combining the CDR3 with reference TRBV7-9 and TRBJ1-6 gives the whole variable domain DTGVSQNPRHKITKRGQNVTFRCDPISEHNRLYWYRQTLGQGPEFLTYFQNEAQLEKSRLLSDRFSAERPKGSFSTLEIQRTEQGDSAMYLCASSTRDSYSSPLHFGNGTRLTVT.

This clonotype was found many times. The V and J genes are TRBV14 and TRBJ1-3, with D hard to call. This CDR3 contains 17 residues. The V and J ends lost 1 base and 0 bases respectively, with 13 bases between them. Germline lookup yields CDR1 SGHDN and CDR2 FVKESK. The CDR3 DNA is TGTGCCAGCAGCCAAGTTCCTGTTGGCCGCTCTGGAAACACCATATATTTT. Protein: CASSQVPVGRSGNTIYF.

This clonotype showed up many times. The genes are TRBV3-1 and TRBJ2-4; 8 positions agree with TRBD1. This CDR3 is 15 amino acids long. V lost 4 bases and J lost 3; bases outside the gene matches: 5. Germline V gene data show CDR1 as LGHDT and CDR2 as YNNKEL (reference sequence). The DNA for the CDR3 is TGTGCCAGCAGCCTCGTGACAGGGGTCAAAAACATTCAGTACTTC. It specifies CASSLVTGVKNIQYF.

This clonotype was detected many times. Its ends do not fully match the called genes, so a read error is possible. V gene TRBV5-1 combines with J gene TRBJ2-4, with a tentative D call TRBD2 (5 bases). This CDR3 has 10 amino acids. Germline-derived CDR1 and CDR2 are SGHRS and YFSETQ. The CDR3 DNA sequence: TGCGCCAGCAGCTTCAGCGGCGGTGCTTTC. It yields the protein CASSFSGGAF. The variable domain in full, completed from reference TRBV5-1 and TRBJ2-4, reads KAGVTQTPRYLIKTRGQQVTLSCSPISGHRSVSWYQQTPGQGLQFLFEYFSETQRNKGNFPGRFSGRQFSNSRSEMNVSTLELGDSALYLCASSFSGGAFGAGTRLSVL.

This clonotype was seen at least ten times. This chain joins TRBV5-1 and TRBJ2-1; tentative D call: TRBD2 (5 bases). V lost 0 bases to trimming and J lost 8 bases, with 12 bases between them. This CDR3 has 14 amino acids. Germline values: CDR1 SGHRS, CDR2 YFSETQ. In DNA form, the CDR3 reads TGCGCCAGCAGCTTGGGAGCGGCTGGGGATGAGCAGTTCTTC. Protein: CASSLGAAGDEQFF.

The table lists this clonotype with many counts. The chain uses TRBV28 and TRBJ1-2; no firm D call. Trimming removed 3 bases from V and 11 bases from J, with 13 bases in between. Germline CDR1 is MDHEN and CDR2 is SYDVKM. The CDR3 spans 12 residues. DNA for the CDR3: TGTGCCAGCAGTTTTCGGGGAGAGGAGTACACCTTC. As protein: CASSFRGEEYTF.

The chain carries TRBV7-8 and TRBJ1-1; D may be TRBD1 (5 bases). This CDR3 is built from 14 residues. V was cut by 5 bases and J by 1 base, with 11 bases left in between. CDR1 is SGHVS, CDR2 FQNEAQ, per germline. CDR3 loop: CASSSREGNTEAFF. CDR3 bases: TGTGCCAGCAGCAGCAGGGAGGGGAACACTGAAGCTTTCTTT.

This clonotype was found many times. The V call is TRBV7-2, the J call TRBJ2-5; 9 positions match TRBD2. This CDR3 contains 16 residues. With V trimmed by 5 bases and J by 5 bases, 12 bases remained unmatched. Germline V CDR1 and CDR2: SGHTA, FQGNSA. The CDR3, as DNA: TGTGCCAGCAGCCAGAGGACGGCGGGAGGGGGGGAGACCCAGTACTTC. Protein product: CASSQRTAGGGETQYF.

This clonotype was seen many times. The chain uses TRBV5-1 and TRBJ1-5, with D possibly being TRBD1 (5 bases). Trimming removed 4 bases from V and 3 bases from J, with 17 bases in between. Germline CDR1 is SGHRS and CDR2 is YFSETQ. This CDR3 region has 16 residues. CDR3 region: CASSAGGPGYNQPQHF. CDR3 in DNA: TGCGCCAGCAGCGCAGGTGGCCCAGGGTACAATCAGCCCCAGCATTTT.

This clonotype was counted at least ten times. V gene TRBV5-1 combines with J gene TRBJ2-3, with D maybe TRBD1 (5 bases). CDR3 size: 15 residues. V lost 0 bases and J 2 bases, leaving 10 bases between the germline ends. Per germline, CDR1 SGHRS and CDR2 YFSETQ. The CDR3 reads CASSLGQLFTDTQYF. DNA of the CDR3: TGCGCCAGCAGCTTGGGACAGTTATTCACAGATACGCAGTATTTT.

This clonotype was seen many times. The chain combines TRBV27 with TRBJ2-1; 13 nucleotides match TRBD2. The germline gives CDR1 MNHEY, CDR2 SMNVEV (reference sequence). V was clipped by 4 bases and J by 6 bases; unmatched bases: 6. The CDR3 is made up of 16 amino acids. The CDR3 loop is CASSSRTSGSFNEQFF. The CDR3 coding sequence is TGTGCCAGCAGTTCTCGGACTAGCGGGAGTTTCAATGAGCAGTTCTTC.

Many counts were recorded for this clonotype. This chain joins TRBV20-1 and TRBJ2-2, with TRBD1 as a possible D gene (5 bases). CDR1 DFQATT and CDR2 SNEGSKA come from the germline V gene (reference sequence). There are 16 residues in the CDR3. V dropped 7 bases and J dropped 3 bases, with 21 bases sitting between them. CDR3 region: CSVFSTSDSYTGELFF. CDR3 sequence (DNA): TGCAGTGTTTTTTCCACCTCTGACAGCTACACCGGGGAGCTGTTTTTT.

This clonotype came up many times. The CDR3 DNA is TGTGCCAGCAGCCAAAACGGGGGGGCCGAGGATGAGCAGTTCTTC. Encoded protein: CASSQNGGAEDEQFF. This chain uses TRBV4-2 with TRBJ2-1; TRBD2 aligns across 8 bases. Germline CDR1 LGHNA, CDR2 YNFKEQ. The CDR3 is 15 residues long. Trimming at V came to 2 bases and at J to 8 bases, leaving 8 bases not matched to a gene.

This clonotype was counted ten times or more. This CDR3 reads CASSQRDRGRPLGYTF. In DNA form, the CDR3 reads TGTGCCAGCAGCCAGAGGGACAGGGGGCGTCCCCTTGGCTACACCTTC. The genes are TRBV5-6 and TRBJ1-2; 12 nucleotides agree with TRBD1. V shed 4 bases, J shed 7 bases, and the junction held 11 bases outside the gene matches. This CDR3 contains 16 residues. From germline, CDR1 is SGHDT and CDR2 YYEEEE.

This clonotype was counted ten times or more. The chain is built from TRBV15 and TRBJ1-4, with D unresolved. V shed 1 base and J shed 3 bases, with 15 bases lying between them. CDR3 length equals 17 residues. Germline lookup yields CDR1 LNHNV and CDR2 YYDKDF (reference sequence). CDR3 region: CATSRAPLGSANEKLFF. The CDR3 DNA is TGTGCCACCAGCAGAGCCCCCTTGGGGTCGGCTAATGAAAAACTGTTTTTT. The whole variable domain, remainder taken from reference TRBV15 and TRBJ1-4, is DAMVIQNPRYQVTQFGKPVTLSCSQTLNHNVMYWYQQKSSQAPKLLFHYYDKDFNNEADTPDNFQSRRPNTSFCFLDIRSPGLGDTAMYLCATSRAPLGSANEKLFFGSGTQLSVL.

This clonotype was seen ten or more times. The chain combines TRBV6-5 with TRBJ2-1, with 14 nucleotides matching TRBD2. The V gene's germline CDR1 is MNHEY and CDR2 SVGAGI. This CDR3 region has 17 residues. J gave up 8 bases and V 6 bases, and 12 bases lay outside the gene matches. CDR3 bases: TGTGCCAGCAGAGGGACTAGCGGGAGCTTTATCCGGGATGAGCAGTTCTTC. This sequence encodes CASRGTSGSFIRDEQFF.

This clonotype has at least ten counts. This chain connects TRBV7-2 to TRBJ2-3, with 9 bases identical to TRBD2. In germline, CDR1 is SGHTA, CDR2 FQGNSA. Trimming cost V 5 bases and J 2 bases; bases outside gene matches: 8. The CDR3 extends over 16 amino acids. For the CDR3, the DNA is TGTGCCAGCAGCCCAACCGGGACTAGCTCCACAGATACGCAGTATTTT. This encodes CASSPTGTSSTDTQYF.